This passage covers 12 T cell receptor beta chains from one sample sequenced in a study of T-cell reconstitution after alpha-beta-depleted transplantation in children. Findings of the study overall: The origin of alpha-beta T cells about two months after transplant was reportedly several hundred expanded graft clones.

Molecular barcoding with unique molecular identifiers was used for the TCRbeta library. TCRdb analysed the PCR reads with MiXCR anew, one entry per CDR3 protein. The profile covers 25,000 to 35,000 distinct CDR3 sequences, with 6% to 8.5% appearing a single time and approximately 30% taken by the ten largest. No antigen is known for these receptors. The sequences come from peripheral blood, collected 60 days after TCRalphabeta/CD19-depleted stem cell transplant. The receptor source for this set is a child under two years old who had a stem cell transplant for acute myeloid leukemia, so the T cells may come from the graft donor.

This clonotype was picked up many times. The V and J genes are TRBV2 and TRBJ2-1; D remains ambiguous. The V end was cut by 8 bases, the J end by 9 bases, with 5 bases between. The CDR3 has 9 amino acids. CDR1 is SNHLY, CDR2 FYNNEI, per germline. The CDR3 region is CASLGEQFF. CDR3 sequence (DNA): TGTGCCAGCCTGGGTGAGCAGTTCTTC.

This clonotype was recorded at least ten times. The rearrangement joins TRBV5-1 to TRBJ2-1; TRBD2 agrees at 13 bases. Germline-derived CDR1 and CDR2 are SGHRS and YFSETQ. V lost 0 bases, J lost 8 bases, and 5 bases stayed unmatched. This CDR3 is built from 16 residues. CDR3 amino acids: CASSLAGTSGVHEQFF. The CDR3 DNA is TGCGCCAGCAGCTTGGCCGGGACTAGCGGGGTACATGAGCAGTTCTTC.

This clonotype has at least ten counts. The chain has TRBV7-9 and TRBJ2-2; D unresolved. CDR1 SEHNR and CDR2 FQNEAQ come from the germline V gene (reference sequence). The CDR3 is 14 residues long. With 4 bases removed from V and 1 base from J, the gap between germline ends came to 7 bases. The CDR3 nucleotides are TGTGCCAGCAGCTCCCACAAGAACACCGGGGAGCTGTTTTTT. Translating it yields CASSSHKNTGELFF.

At least ten counts were recorded for this clonotype. The V gene is TRBV3-1, the J gene TRBJ2-7; 13 bases agree with TRBD2. The germline gives CDR1 LGHDT, CDR2 YNNKEL (reference sequence). The V and J ends lost 4 bases and 5 bases, in that order; junction bases with no gene match: 11. This CDR3 contains 17 residues. DNA for the CDR3: TGTGCCAGCAGCCTGGGACTAGCGGGGAGCGGTTGGGACGAGCAGTACTTC. Its translation: CASSLGLAGSGWDEQYF.

This clonotype was found many times. The rearrangement uses TRBV10-3 and TRBJ1-1; D possibly corresponds to TRBD1 (6 bases). The germline gives CDR1 ENHRY, CDR2 SYGVKD. V was shortened by 9 bases and J by 3 bases, with 20 bases between the two germline ends. This CDR3 comprises 15 residues. CDR3 DNA sequence: TGTGCCATAACAGGGAGAATGGGTCGGGACACTGAAGCTTTCTTT. This gives the protein CAITGRMGRDTEAFF.

Many counts were recorded for this clonotype. The chain links TRBV9 to TRBJ2-7; TRBD1 matches at 7 bases. Germline-derived CDR1 and CDR2 are SGDLS and YYNGEE. This CDR3 has 14 residues. V gave up 0 bases and J gave up 5 bases; unmatched junction bases: 5. This CDR3 reads CASSVGQGTDEQYF. In DNA form, the CDR3 reads TGTGCCAGCAGCGTAGGGCAGGGGACAGACGAGCAGTACTTC.

This clonotype was detected many times. The chain couples TRBV10-2 to TRBJ2-7, with a possible D match to TRBD1 (5 bases). The CDR3 consists of 12 residues. Trimming removed 4 bases from V and 3 bases from J, with 7 bases in between. In germline, CDR1 is WSHSY, CDR2 SAAADI. In nucleotides, the CDR3 is TGCGCCAGCAGTGGTAGGGGCTACGAGCAGTACTTC. It translates to CASSGRGYEQYF.

This clonotype was picked up many times. The J gene is TRBJ2-5, the V gene TRBV27, with D maybe TRBD1 (6 bases). Germline V gives CDR1 MNHEY, CDR2 SMNVEV (reference sequence). With 6 bases removed from V and 0 bases from J, the gap between germline ends came to 14 bases. The CDR3 consists of 15 residues. The CDR3 DNA follows: TGTGCCAGCAGCCAGGACAGACCATACCAAGAGACCCAGTACTTC. The encoded protein is CASSQDRPYQETQYF.

This clonotype was counted many times. V gene TRBV4-2 combines with J gene TRBJ1-5, with 7 bases aligning to TRBD1. Unmatched junction bases numbered 6, after V lost 0 bases and J lost 1 base. Germline V gene data show CDR1 as LGHNA and CDR2 as YNFKEQ. The CDR3 has 17 residues. The CDR3 DNA follows: TGTGCCAGCAGCCAAGATAGGGGGCTGGGAAGCAATCAGCCCCAGCATTTT. Translating it yields CASSQDRGLGSNQPQHF.

This clonotype was found many times. The chain employs TRBV28 and TRBJ2-5; 9 nucleotides align to TRBD2. With V trimmed by 6 bases and J by 2 bases, 7 bases remained unmatched. Germline V gives CDR1 MDHEN, CDR2 SYDVKM. This CDR3 contains 15 residues. Written as DNA, the CDR3 is TGTGCCAGCAGCCCAGCGGGAGGCGGGCAAGAGACCCAGTACTTC. It codes for CASSPAGGGQETQYF.

This clonotype was recorded many times. The chain has TRBV4-3 and TRBJ2-1, with 11 nucleotides matching TRBD2. Germline loops: CDR1 LGHNA, CDR2 YSLEER. The V segment lost 4 bases and the J segment 0 bases; nucleotides outside the gene matches: 14. This CDR3 has 20 amino acids. CDR3 in amino acids: CASSLSAVSGGAGSYNEQFF. In DNA form, the CDR3 reads TGCGCCAGCAGCCTAAGCGCGGTTAGCGGGGGGGCCGGCTCCTACAATGAGCAGTTCTTC.

This clonotype came up many times. The rearrangement joins TRBV28 to TRBJ1-5; D is perhaps TRBD1 (5 bases). The CDR3 sequence is 13 residues long. CDR1 is MDHEN and CDR2 is SYDVKM in the germline V gene. Trimming stripped 2 bases from V and 8 bases from J, with 10 bases between. CDR3 coding DNA: TGTGCCAGCAGTTTACAGGGAAGGGAGCCCCAGCATTTT. It yields the protein CASSLQGREPQHF.